This TCR beta chain was recovered during a study of blood T cell repertoires in COVID-19 (dated by TCRdb to the early 2020s). Some background on the complete study: The collaborator samples originated in the United States, Italy and Spain and spanned the acute and convalescent phases of COVID-19. The prospective study material was composed of cDNA or gDNA derived from T cells, B-cell-depleted T cells, or PBMCs. Subjects who had been exposed to COVID-19, were actively infected with it, or had recovered from it provided the deeply sampled blood TCRbeta repertoires that made up the dataset. The repertoires were released in a freely available public database meant as a resource for research on the immune response to SARS-CoV-2. Samples were obtained from the ongoing ImmuneRACE study (first 160 participants) and from about 1,300 subjects provided by 6 global collaborators. The sample metadata nearly always contained a de-identified subject ID, COVID-19 status, age in years and sex. Where available, HLA class I and class II types were taken from metadata supplied by the sample provider and were not determined by assay-based typing. On the study overall, not on this receptor specifically: The quantity of clinical and demographic metadata differed by source and by participant and was supplied without curation.

The immunoSEQ Assay, a bias-controlled multiplex PCR, was used to amplify TCRbeta CDR3 regions from genomic DNA. Per the original workflow: The number of nucleated cells in each sample was estimated by amplification of reference gene primers within the assay. To quantify the absolute abundance of each unique TCRbeta CDR3 rearrangement, sequence reads were collapsed and filtered. For each sample, productive Simpson clonality was calculated by taking the square root of Simpson's diversity index across productive rearrangements. As stored in TCRdb, this immuneACCESS dataset retains in-frame rearrangements with V and J assigned. A fraction of the clones does not appear; measured against another copy, unresolved V genes explain less than half of the discrepancy, and the remainder lacks a known reason. That table is the source of V, J and clone size, and D and trimming were worked out from the DNA. Counted in this sample were about 200,000 clones; about 88% of them appeared once. Of the sample, over 15% is held by the ten largest clones.

Remarks on this clone: The clone's antigen remains unknown. No base quality values were provided; no much bigger clone lies one nucleotide off.

At one collaborating source in Seattle, patients were enrolled during active infection and were followed longitudinally through the course of disease. Collaborating institutions collected whole blood in K2EDTA tubes following their own protocols. For TCRbeta analysis, collaborators shipped samples in one of three forms: frozen whole blood, isolated PBMCs, or DNA extracted from either of those sample types. Germline trimming: 1 base from V, 1 base from J; junction bases outside gene matches: 3. The germline V gene yields SGHVS for CDR1 and FQNEAQ for CDR2. The CDR3 covers 15 residues, taking in both the cysteine and the phenylalanine. The only DNA kept is the CDR3, 45 bases in frame from the first base.

The receptor comes from a man aged 45 to 65 with COVID-19, enrolled during active disease. What was sequenced was peripheral blood. This chain joins TRBV7-8 to TRBJ1-2; 7 junctional bases match TRBD1. CDR3 protein: CASSLGGTVNYGYTF. The nucleotides are TGTGCCAGCAGCTTAGGCGGGACAGTTAACTATGGCTACACCTTC.